What follows describes a single T cell receptor beta chain. As yet, its antigen is unknown. Clones were read by immunoSEQ multiplex PCR, and TCRdb kept only the in-frame ones, dropping some. The data contain 60,000 to 85,000 clones, around 85% of them singletons. The time point is: week 23, last vaccination. It was 300 ug of mutant IDH1 20-mer peptide that made up each vaccine dose, given with topical imiquimod. Each astrocytoma in the donors was new, WHO grade 3 or 4, IDH1-mutant and ATRX-lost. This sample is part of a study of a mutant IDH1 vaccine in newly diagnosed glioma. Study details: Radiotherapy alone preceded vaccination by 4-6 weeks; alternatively, vaccination started with temozolomide cycles.

The CDR3 is made up of 14 amino acids. V dropped 5 bases and J dropped 6; count of bases not matched to a gene: 6. Germline assignment: CDR1 ENHRY and CDR2 SYGVKD. This sample comprised PBMCs, obtained from a glioma patient whose treatment included an IDH1 peptide vaccine. The receptor was derived from a woman in her forties or fifties with glioma. This chain links TRBV10-3 with TRBJ2-2; 7 bases align to TRBD2. The CDR3 spells CAISSGMGPGELFF. DNA of the CDR3: TGTGCCATCAGTAGCGGGATGGGTCCCGGGGAGCTGTTTTTT.